The entry below describes one T cell receptor beta chain. V was cut by 3 bases and J by 3 bases, with 13 bases left in between. Germline V CDR1 and CDR2: SGDLS, YYNGEE. The CDR3 length is 16 residues. This sample was included in a study of blood T cell repertoires in COVID-19. Study in general: Italy, Spain and the United States were the sources of the convalescent and acute COVID-19 samples. The cDNA or gDNA used as material had been derived from T cells, B-cell-depleted T cells, or PBMCs.

Methods used by the authors: Quantification of nucleated cells was approximated via reference gene primer amplification. Sequencing was performed with immunoSEQ multiplex PCR; in TCRdb, only in-frame clones are kept and a portion is missing. V and J calls and clone size follow that table, whereas D and trimming were derived from the DNA. The sample lists 300,000 or so clones; 89% were seen once. The sample consisted of peripheral blood. The origin of this receptor is a man aged 18 to 29 who had recovered from COVID-19. V gene TRBV9 combines with J gene TRBJ2-6; a possible D gene is TRBD1 (5 bases). The CDR3, as DNA: TGTGCCAGCAGCGCCAGACAGCTAGATGGGGCCAACGTCCTGACTTTC. Its protein product is CASSARQLDGANVLTF. The complete variable domain, with remaining parts taken from reference TRBV9 and TRBJ2-6, reads DSGVTQTPKHLITATGQRVTLRCSPRSGDLSVYWYQQSLDQGLQFLIQYYNGEERAKGNILERFSAQQFPDLHSELNLSSLELGDSALYFCASSARQLDGANVLTFGAGSRLTVL.